This record looks at one T cell receptor (beta chain) sequence and its context. These data belong to a study of blood T cell repertoires in COVID-19. This CDR3 is 13 amino acids long. In germline, CDR1 is MNHEY, CDR2 SVGAGI. The V end was cut by 10 bases, the J end by 8 bases, with 18 bases between. Repertoires were generated with immunoSEQ multiplex PCR, while TCRdb's copy carries only in-frame clones and drops some. The table has about 140,000 clones, 78% seen once; the top ten hold approximately 11%. The sequencing sample was made of peripheral blood. This receptor was taken from a man in his 60s who had recovered from COVID-19. The chain combines TRBV6-5 with TRBJ2-1, with D unclear. In DNA, the CDR3 is TGTGCCACCACCCGAGAGGCTTTAGATGAGCAGTTCTTC. Its protein is CATTREALDEQFF.